This T cell receptor (beta chain) originates from a study of read filtering for tumor transcriptome and immune sequencing. Study background: Transcriptome libraries were built from DNase-treated RNA.

From 300 to 400 ng of RNA, a library with molecular barcoded alpha/delta and beta/gamma adaptors was made. From the reads, TCRdb called clonotypes with MiXCR, one entry per CDR3 protein. The table shows roughly 61,000 distinct CDR3 sequences, with 10% to 15% occurring only once. In its sample, this clonotype was seen many times. There are 17 residues in the CDR3. Per germline, CDR1 SGHVS and CDR2 FQNEAQ. V was clipped by 5 bases and J by 4 bases; unmatched bases: 14. Input material: a population of CD138-negative cells sorted from bone marrow. The chain links TRBV7-8 to TRBJ1-1; 9 nucleotides line up with TRBD1. This TCR was sampled from a donor older than 35 with multiple myeloma. The CDR3 loop reads CASSTSPGTGRGTEAFF. DNA of the CDR3: TGTGCCAGCAGCACCAGTCCCGGGACAGGGAGGGGCACTGAAGCTTTCTTT. The variable domain in full, with the rest retrieved from reference TRBV7-8 and TRBJ1-1, is GAGVSQSPRYKVAKRGQDVALRCDPISGHVSLFWYQQALGQGPEFLTYFQNEAQLDKSGLPSDRFFAERPEGSVSTLKIQRTQQEDSAVYLCASSTSPGTGRGTEAFFGQGTRLTVV.